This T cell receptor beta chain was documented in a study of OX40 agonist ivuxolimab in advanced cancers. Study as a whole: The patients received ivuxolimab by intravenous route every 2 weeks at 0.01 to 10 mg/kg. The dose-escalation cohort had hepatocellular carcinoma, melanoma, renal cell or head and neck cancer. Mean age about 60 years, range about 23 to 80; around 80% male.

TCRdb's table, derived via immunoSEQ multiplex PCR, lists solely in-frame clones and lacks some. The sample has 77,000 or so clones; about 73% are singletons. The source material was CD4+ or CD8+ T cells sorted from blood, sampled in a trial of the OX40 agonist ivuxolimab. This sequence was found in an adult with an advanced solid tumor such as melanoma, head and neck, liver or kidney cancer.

CDR3 DNA: TGCGCCAGCAGCCAAGTTGGAACAGGGGACTACGAGCAGTACTTC. Its translation: CASSQVGTGDYEQYF. This rearrangement joins TRBV4-3 to TRBJ2-7, with TRBD1 matching 7 bases. V was clipped by 1 base and J by 3 bases; unmatched bases: 6. The CDR3 is made up of 15 amino acids. Germline assignment: CDR1 LGHNA and CDR2 YSLEER.